The source of this T cell receptor beta chain is a study of beta chain features in type 1 diabetes. Remarks on this clone: Its target is not known.

One heparinised draw of blood, averaging approximately 110 mL, came from each donor. Isolation of CD4+ naive, central memory, regulatory and stem cell-like memory cells was achieved by sorting via CD45RO/CCR7/CD25/CD127/CD95/CD27. Every isolated RNA sample was fully reverse transcribed, so sequencing captured expressed TCRB transcripts. Sequencing of naive, central memory and regulatory T cell samples gave an average of roughly 3.6 million reads. TCRdb's copy holds only in-frame clones and misses some; the assay was immunoSEQ multiplex PCR. The sample records hundreds of thousands of clones, around 28% being singletons. Study observations and caveats: A possible short-template PCR bias applies equally to patients and controls.

CDR1 SGHRS and CDR2 YFSETQ come from the germline V gene. V was trimmed by 2 bases and J by 4 bases, leaving 13 bases between them. This CDR3 spans 15 amino acids. V and J are TRBV5-1 and TRBJ2-1; D ambiguous. The sequence was collected from a man aged 18 to 35 in good health. What was sequenced was naive CD4+ T cells from blood. The CDR3 region has the DNA TGCGCCAGCAGCTTTCGGAACAGCGCTTACAATGAGCAGTTCTTC. It specifies CASSFRNSAYNEQFF.